This T cell receptor (beta chain) was retrieved from a study of blood T cell repertoires in COVID-19. Study-level information: What the recovered Cohort 3 donors had was two negative PCRs, clearance, or symptom resolution.

Participant age was about 18 to 89 years, and participants resided in approximately 24 US areas. Some clones are missing from TCRdb's copy, which holds only in-frame ones; the method was immunoSEQ multiplex PCR. This table holds hundreds of thousands of clones, more than 75% found once. The germline V gene encodes CDR1 SQVTM and CDR2 ANQGSEA. The CDR3 sequence is 11 residues long. The V end lost 3 bases, the J end lost 3 bases, and 6 bases lay between the germline ends. Sample: PBMCs or T cells enriched from blood (not recorded which). The sequence was obtained from a woman aged 55-70 years in a cohort exposed to, infected with or recovered from COVID-19 (not recorded which). The chain combines TRBV29-1 with TRBJ2-7; unclear D gene. Written as DNA, the CDR3 is TGCAGCGTTGAGAGAGACTACGAGCAGTACTTC. Its protein product is CSVERDYEQYF.